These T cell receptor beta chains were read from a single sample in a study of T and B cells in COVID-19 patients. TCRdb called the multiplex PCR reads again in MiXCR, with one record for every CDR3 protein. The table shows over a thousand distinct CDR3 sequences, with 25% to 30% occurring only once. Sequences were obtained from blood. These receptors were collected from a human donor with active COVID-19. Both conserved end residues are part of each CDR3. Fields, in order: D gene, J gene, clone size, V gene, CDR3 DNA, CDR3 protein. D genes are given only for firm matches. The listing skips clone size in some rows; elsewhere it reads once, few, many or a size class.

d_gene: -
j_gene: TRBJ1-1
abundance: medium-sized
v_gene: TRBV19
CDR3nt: TGTGCCAGTAGTATGGGTCCGGGGGCGGGCACTGAAGCTTTCTTT
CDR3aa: CASSMGPGAGTEAFF

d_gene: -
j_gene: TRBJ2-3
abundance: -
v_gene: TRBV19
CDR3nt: TGTGCCAGTAGTCTGCTCCCCACAGATACGCAGTATTTT
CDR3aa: CASSLLPTDTQYF

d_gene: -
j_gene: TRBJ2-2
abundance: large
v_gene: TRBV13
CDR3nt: TGTGCCAGCAGCTTGGGGGTTGACACCGGGGAGCTGTTTTTT
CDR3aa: CASSLGVDTGELFF

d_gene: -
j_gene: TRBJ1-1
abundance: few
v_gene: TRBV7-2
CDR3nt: TGTGCCAGCAGTTTAAAAATCGGCACTGAAGCTTTCTTT
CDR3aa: CASSLKIGTEAFF

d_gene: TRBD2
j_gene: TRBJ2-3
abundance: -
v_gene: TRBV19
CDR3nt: TGTGCCAGTACCCCGACTAGCGGGGATTCAGATACGCAGTATTTT
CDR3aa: CASTPTSGDSDTQYF

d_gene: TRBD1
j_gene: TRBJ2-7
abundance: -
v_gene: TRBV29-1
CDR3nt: TGCAGCGTTGAAGTACCGGGACAGGGAGACGAGCAGTACTTC
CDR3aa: CSVEVPGQGDEQYF

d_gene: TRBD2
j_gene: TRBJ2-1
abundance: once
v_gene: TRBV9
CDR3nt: TGTGCCAGCAGCCTGGGACTAGCGGGCATCTACAATGAGCAGTTCTTC
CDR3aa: CASSLGLAGIYNEQFF

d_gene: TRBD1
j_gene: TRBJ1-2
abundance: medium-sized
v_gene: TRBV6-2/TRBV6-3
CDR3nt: TGTGCCAGCAGTTACCCTGCAGGGGGCGCTCGGTATGGCTACACCTTC
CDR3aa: CASSYPAGGARYGYTF

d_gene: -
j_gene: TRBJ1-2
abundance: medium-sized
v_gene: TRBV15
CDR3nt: TGTGCCACCAGCAGAGATAAGGGAGGGGTAAATGGCTACACCTTC
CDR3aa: CATSRDKGGVNGYTF

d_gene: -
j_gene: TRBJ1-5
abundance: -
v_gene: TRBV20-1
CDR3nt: TGCAGTGCTAGAGTGGACCAGGCAGGCAATCAGCCCCAGCATTTT
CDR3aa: CSARVDQAGNQPQHF

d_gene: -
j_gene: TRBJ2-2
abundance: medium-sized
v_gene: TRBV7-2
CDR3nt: TGTGCCAGCAGCTTAAAAGCGGGCGGCACCGGGGAGCTGTTTTTT
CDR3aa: CASSLKAGGTGELFF

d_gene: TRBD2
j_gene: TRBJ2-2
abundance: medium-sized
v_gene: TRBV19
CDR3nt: TGTGCCAGTAGACGGACTAGCGGGGGGGCCCTGGGCACCGGGGAGCTGTTTTTT
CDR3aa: CASRRTSGGALGTGELFF

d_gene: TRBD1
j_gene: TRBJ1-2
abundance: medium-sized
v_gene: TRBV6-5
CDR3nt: TGTGCCAGCAGCCCCACAGGGGATGGCTACACCTTC
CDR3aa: CASSPTGDGYTF

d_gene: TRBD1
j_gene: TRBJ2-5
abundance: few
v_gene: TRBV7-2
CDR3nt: TGTGCCAGCAGCTTAAAGCCAGGGGGTCTAATGACCCAGTACTTC
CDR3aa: CASSLKPGGLMTQYF

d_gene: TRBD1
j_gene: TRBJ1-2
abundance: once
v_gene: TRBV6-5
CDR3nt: TGTGCCAGCAGTGACTCGACAGGGAGGGTATATGGCTACACCTTC
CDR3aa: CASSDSTGRVYGYTF

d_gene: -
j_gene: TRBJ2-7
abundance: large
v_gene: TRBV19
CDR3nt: TGTGCCAGTAGCACCTTTGCAGGAGTTGAGCAGTACTTC
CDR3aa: CASSTFAGVEQYF

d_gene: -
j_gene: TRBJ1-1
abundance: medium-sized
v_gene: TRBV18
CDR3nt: TGTGCCAGCTCACCCCTCCCCGACACTGAAGCTTTCTTT
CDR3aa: CASSPLPDTEAFF

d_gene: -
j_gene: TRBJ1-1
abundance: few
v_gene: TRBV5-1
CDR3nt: TGCGCCAGCAGCTTGGGGGGGGACACTGAAGCTTTCTTT
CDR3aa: CASSLGGDTEAFF

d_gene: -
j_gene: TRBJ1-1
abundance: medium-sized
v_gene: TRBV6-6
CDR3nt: TGTGCCAGCAGCCCAACATTCGCTGAAGCTTTCTTT
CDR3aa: CASSPTFAEAFF

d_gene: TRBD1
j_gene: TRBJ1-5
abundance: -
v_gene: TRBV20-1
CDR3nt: TGCAGTGCTAGTGTGGCTGGACAGGGCTATCAGCCCCAGCATTTT
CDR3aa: CSASVAGQGYQPQHF

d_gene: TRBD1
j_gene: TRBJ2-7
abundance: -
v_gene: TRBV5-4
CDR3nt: TGTGCCAGCAGACAGACAGGGGCCCCCTACAAGCAGTACTTC
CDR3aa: CASRQTGAPYKQYF

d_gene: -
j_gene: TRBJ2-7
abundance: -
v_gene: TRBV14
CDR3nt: TGTGCCAGCAGCTCAAATCTCGGGAGCTACGAGCAGTACTTC
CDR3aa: CASSSNLGSYEQYF

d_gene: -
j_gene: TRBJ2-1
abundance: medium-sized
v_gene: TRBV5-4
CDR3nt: TGTGCCAGCAGCGCCCCGGGAAGCGGGCAGTTCTTC
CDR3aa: CASSAPGSGQFF

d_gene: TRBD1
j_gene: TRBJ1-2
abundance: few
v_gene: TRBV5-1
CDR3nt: TGCGCCAGCAGCAAAGGCAGGTCGGACAGGGGATCAGCTAACTATGGCTACACCTTC
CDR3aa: CASSKGRSDRGSANYGYTF

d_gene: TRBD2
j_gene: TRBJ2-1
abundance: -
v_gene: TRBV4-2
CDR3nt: TGTGCCAGCAGCCAAGAAGGGACTAGCGGGAGTCACTATGAGCAGTTCTTC
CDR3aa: CASSQEGTSGSHYEQFF

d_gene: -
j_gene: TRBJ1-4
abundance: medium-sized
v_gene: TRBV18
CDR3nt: TGTGCCAGCTCACCAGTCCGGACAACCCATGAAAAACTGTTTTTT
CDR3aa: CASSPVRTTHEKLFF

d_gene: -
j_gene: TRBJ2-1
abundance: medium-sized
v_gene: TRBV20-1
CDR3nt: TGCAGTGCTAGAGATGTGCGGGTGAGCTCCTACAATGAGCAGTTCTTC
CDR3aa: CSARDVRVSSYNEQFF

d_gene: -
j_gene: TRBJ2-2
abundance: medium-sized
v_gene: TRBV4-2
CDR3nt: TGTGCCAGCAGCCAAGATGGGCAGGGGGGCACCGGGGAGCTGTTTTTT
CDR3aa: CASSQDGQGGTGELFF

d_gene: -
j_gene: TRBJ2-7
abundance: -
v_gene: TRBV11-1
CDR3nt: TGTGCCAGCAGCTTAGAGACGGGATCCGAGCAGTACTTC
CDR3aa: CASSLETGSEQYF

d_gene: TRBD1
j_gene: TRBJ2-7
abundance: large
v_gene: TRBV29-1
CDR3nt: TGCAGCGTTGAAGTACCGGGACAGGGTTACGAGCAGTACTTC
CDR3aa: CSVEVPGQGYEQYF

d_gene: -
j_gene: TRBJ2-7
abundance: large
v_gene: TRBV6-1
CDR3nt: TGTGCCAGCAGCAGGGAAAACTCCTACGAGCAGTACTTC
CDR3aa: CASSRENSYEQYF

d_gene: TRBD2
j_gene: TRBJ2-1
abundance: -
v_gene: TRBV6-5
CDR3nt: TGTGCCAGCAGTGACCCCCTTAGCGGGAGGGCCTATGAGCAGTTCTTC
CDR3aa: CASSDPLSGRAYEQFF

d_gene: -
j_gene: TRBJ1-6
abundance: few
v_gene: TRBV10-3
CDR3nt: TGTGCCATCAGTGAGCAGGGGAAGGAGTCACCCCTCCACTTT
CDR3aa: CAISEQGKESPLHF

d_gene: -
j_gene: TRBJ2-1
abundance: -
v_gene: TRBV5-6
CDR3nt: TGTGCCAGCAGCTATCCTGGGACTCCTCGCTACAATGAGCAGTTCTTC
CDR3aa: CASSYPGTPRYNEQFF

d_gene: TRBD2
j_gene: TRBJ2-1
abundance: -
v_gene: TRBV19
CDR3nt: TGTGCCAGTAGTAGGACCGGGACTAGCAAGGCCAATGAGCAGTTCTTC
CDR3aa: CASSRTGTSKANEQFF

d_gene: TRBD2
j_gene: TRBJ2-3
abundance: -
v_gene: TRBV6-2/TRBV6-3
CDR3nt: TGTGCCAGCAGTGCGTCAGCGGGGGGGCCGGGAGATACGCAGTATTTT
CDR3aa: CASSASAGGPGDTQYF

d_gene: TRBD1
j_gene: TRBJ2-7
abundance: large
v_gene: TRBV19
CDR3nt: TGTGCCAGTAGCCGACAGGGTTTCTTCGAGCAGTACTTC
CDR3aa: CASSRQGFFEQYF

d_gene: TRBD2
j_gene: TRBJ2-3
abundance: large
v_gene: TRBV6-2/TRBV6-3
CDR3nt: TGTGCCAGCAGTTACACTAGCGGGAGCACAGATACGCAGTATTTT
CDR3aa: CASSYTSGSTDTQYF

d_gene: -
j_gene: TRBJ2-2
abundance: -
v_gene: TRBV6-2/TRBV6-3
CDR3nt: TGTGCCAGCAACTACAGGAACACCGGGGAGCTGTTTTTT
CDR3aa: CASNYRNTGELFF

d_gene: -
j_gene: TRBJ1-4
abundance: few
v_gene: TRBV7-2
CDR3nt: TGTGCCAGCAGCTTAGCCGCAGGGGTACACGAAAAACTGTTTTTT
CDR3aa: CASSLAAGVHEKLFF

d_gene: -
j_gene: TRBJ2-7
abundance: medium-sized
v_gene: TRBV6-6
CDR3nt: TGTGCCAGCAGTTTCCGGGCCACGGAAGAGCAGTACTTC
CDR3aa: CASSFRATEEQYF

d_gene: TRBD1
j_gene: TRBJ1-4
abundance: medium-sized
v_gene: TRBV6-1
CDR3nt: TGTGCCAGCAGTGACTCCGGGACAGGGCATGAAAAACTGTTTTTT
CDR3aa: CASSDSGTGHEKLFF

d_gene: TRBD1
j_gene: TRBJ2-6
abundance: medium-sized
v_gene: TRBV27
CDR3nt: TGTGCCAGCAGGACAGGGAGTTCGGGGGCCAACGTCCTGACTTTC
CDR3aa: CASRTGSSGANVLTF

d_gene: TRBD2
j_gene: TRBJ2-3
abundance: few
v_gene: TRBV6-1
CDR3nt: TGTGCCAGCAGCCAATGGACTAGCGGGAGTAATGGCGTTACGCAGTATTTT
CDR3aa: CASSQWTSGSNGVTQYF